This T cell receptor beta chain is drawn from a study of regulatory T cells in long-lasting Graves disease. The TCR beta library used iRepertoire HTBI primers with Arm-PCR amplification of CDR3. MiXCR, run by TCRdb on the multiplex PCR reads, gives a single entry per CDR3 protein. This table holds 450,000 to 600,000 distinct CDR3 sequences, less than 15% found once. This clonotype was counted between two and nine times. The time point here: newly diagnosed GD, antithyroid drugs for less than 3 months. Construction of the TCR library relied on RNA isolated from PBMCs. The sample was also reused in another study, on T cells in Graves' hyperthyroidism and ophthalmopathy.

This TCR was sampled from a man aged 25-40 years with Graves disease. This sample comprised peripheral blood mononuclear cells (PBMCs), obtained at new diagnosis, from a patient treated with antithyroid drugs.

DNA for the CDR3: TGTGCCAGCTCACCGACAGGACCTTCCTCTGGAAACACCATATATTTT. This gives the protein CASSPTGPSSGNTIYF. The gene calls are TRBV18 and TRBJ1-3, with TRBD1 as a possible D gene (6 bases). The V end was cut by 3 bases, the J end by 0 bases, with 12 bases between. The CDR3 is 16 residues long. CDR1 KGHSH and CDR2 LQKENI come from the germline V gene. The full variable domain, rest sourced from reference TRBV18 and TRBJ1-3, is NAGVMQNPRHLVRRRGQEARLRCSPMKGHSHVYWYRQLPEEGLKFMVYLQKENIIDESGMPKERFSAEFPKEGPSILRIQQVVRGDSAAYFCASSPTGPSSGNTIYFGEGSWLTVV.